The 12 T cell receptor beta chains below come from one sample, sequenced in a study of control samples from healthy donors and cancer patients. Repertoires were generated with immunoSEQ multiplex PCR, while TCRdb's copy carries only in-frame clones and drops some. The sample holds 65,000 to 70,000 clones, roughly 80% seen once. The material sequenced was PBMCs. Receptors were obtained from a woman between 50 and 59 years old with lung cancer.

This chain links TRBV6-5 with TRBJ2-7, with a possible D match to TRBD2 (5 bases). V lost 4 bases, J lost 0 bases, and 10 bases lay in between. CDR3 length equals 14 residues. Germline lookup yields CDR1 MNHEY and CDR2 SVGAGI. CDR3 DNA: TGTGCCAGCAGTTTGTACGGGGACTCCTACGAGCAGTACTTC. It is translated as CASSLYGDSYEQYF.

The chain combines TRBV6-5 with TRBJ1-1; possibly TRBD1 for D (6 bases). V was clipped by 7 bases and J by 3 bases, with 18 bases between them. There are 15 residues in the CDR3. Germline-derived CDR1 and CDR2 are MNHEY and SVGAGI. The CDR3 DNA reads as TGTGCCAGCATATTGATTCGGGGGGCTGACACTGAAGCTTTCTTT. Protein product: CASILIRGADTEAFF.

This chain uses TRBV10-3 with TRBJ1-2; TRBD1 is a possible D gene (5 bases). V lost 7 bases to trimming and J lost 6 bases, with 18 bases between them. The CDR3 sequence is 14 residues long. Per germline, CDR1 ENHRY and CDR2 SYGVKD. The CDR3 reads CAITTGWDGDGYTF. Here the CDR3 DNA reads TGTGCCATCACCACCGGGTGGGACGGCGATGGCTACACCTTC.

The chain employs TRBV7-2 and TRBJ2-2, with TRBD1 as a possible D gene (6 bases). V lost 11 bases and J lost 7, with 17 bases in between. The length of the CDR3 is 13 residues. The germline gives CDR1 SGHTA, CDR2 FQGNSA. The CDR3 is CAALVQGSGELFF. CDR3 in DNA: TGTGCCGCACTGGTTCAGGGGAGCGGGGAGCTGTTTTTT.

CDR3 sequence: CSVTGTGQGVAFF. For the CDR3, the DNA is TGCAGCGTCACCGGGACAGGTCAAGGGGTAGCTTTCTTT. The chain carries TRBV29-1 and TRBJ1-1, with 8 bases that match TRBD1. The ends lost 6 bases at V and 10 bases at J; junction bases unmatched: 13. Per the germline V gene, CDR1 is SQVTM and CDR2 is ANQGSEA. The CDR3 contains 13 residues.

The V gene is TRBV14, the J gene TRBJ1-4, with 7 bases lining up with TRBD1. Trimming removed 1 base from V and 0 bases from J; junction bases left unmatched: 11. This CDR3 contains 19 residues. The germline V gene encodes CDR1 SGHDN and CDR2 FVKESK. In DNA form, the CDR3 reads TGTGCCAGCAGCCAAGGTTTACAGGACAGGACTGCAACTAATGAAAAACTGTTTTTT. It translates to CASSQGLQDRTATNEKLFF.

The V call is TRBV7-2, the J call TRBJ1-1; D gene uncertain. The V end was cut by 3 bases, the J end by 4 bases, with 9 bases between. CDR1 and CDR2 (germline): SGHTA, FQGNSA. The CDR3 is 13 residues long. CDR3 DNA sequence: TGTGCCAGCAGCTTCAGACCGGGCACTGAAGCTTTCTTT. Protein sequence: CASSFRPGTEAFF.

This clone turned up a few times. The sample carries other DNA sequences with the same CDR3. The chain carries TRBV7-3 and TRBJ2-3, with D possibly being TRBD1 (5 bases). The CDR3 length is 15 residues. Trimming cost V 0 bases and J 0 bases, with 7 bases left between them. Germline CDR1 and CDR2: SGHTA and FQGTGA. As DNA, the CDR3 is TGTGCCAGCAGCTTAACAGGGGCGAGCACAGATACGCAGTATTTT. Protein product: CASSLTGASTDTQYF.

This rearrangement joins TRBV7-6 to TRBJ2-5; 8 bases align to TRBD2. The CDR3 sequence is 15 residues long. Per the germline V gene, CDR1 is SGHVS and CDR2 is FNYEAQ. V trimming: 3 bases; J trimming: 1 base; junction bases outside the gene matches: 4. The chain's CDR3 is CASSFLAGFQETQYF. The CDR3 region has the DNA TGTGCCAGCAGCTTCTTAGCGGGGTTCCAAGAGACCCAGTACTTC.

The chain uses TRBV7-2 and TRBJ1-1, with 8 nucleotides matching TRBD1. V lost 6 bases and J lost 0; bases outside the gene matches: 9. The CDR3 runs to 16 residues. CDR1 and CDR2 (germline): SGHTA, FQGNSA. The CDR3 nucleotides are TGTGCCAGCAGGAAAAACCAGGGGGCGTTGAACACTGAAGCTTTCTTT. Its translation: CASRKNQGALNTEAFF.

This clone was seen just once. CDR3: CASSFIPANYGYTF. The DNA for the CDR3 is TGTGCCAGCAGCTTTATTCCGGCTAACTATGGCTACACCTTC. The chain links TRBV5-5 to TRBJ1-2; D unresolved. In germline, CDR1 is SGHKS, CDR2 YYEKEE (reference sequence). Deletions cut 2 bases from V and 0 bases from J, with 8 bases between. The CDR3 runs to 14 residues.

The chain employs TRBV4-3 and TRBJ1-6; TRBD1 is a possible D gene (5 bases). CDR1 is LGHNA and CDR2 is YSLEER in the germline V gene. The CDR3 length is 18 residues. The V and J ends lost 0 bases and 0 bases respectively, with 12 bases between them. For the CDR3, the DNA is TGCGCCAGCAGCCAAGATCCGCGGGGGAGCTCCTATAATTCACCCCTCCACTTT. Its translation: CASSQDPRGSSYNSPLHF.